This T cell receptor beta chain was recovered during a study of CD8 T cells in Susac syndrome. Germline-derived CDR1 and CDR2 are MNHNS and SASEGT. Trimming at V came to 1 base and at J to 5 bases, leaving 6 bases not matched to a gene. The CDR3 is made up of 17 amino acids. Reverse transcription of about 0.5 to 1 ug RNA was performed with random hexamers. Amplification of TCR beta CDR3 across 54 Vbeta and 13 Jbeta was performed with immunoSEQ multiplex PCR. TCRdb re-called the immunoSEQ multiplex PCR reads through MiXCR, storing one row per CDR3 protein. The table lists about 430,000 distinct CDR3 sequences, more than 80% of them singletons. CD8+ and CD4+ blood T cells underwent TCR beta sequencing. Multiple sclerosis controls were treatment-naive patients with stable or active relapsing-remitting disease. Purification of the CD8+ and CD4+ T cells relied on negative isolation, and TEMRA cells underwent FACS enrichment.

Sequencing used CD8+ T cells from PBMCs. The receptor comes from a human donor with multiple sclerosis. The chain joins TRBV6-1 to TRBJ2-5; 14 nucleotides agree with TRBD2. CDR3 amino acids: CASSEGLAGGRSETQYF. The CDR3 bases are TGTGCCAGCAGTGAAGGACTAGCGGGGGGGAGGTCGGAGACCCAGTACTTC.